This T cell receptor beta chain originates from a study of T cells expressing NK-cell markers (dated by TCRdb to the early 2020s). The study in broad terms: TCR beta-chain repertoires were profiled in sorted CD3+CD56+NKG2C+, CD3+CD56+NKG2C- and CD3+CD56-NKG2C+ T-cell subsets from several donors. Among the eight sequenced donors, only one was HCMV-seronegative, while the other seven were HCMV-seropositive. The study sequenced eight donors, all healthy volunteers chosen at random: three men and five women. The libraries were sequenced on Illumina HiSeq 2000/2500, MiSeq or NextSeq, producing 2 x 150 bp reads. The paper's findings and limits, for the study overall: In five to seven donors, the dominant CD3+CD56+NKG2C+ clonotypes were found to rank among the top 10 CD8+ clonotypes and to make up 1.0-7.0% of CD8+ T cells. It remained unclear whether the expanded NKG2C-expressing T cell clones were specific for HCMV antigens. Those dominant clonotypes were again the most abundant among CD3+CD56-NKG2C+ cells in a handful of donors, at roughly 28.3-65%.

CDR1 DFQATT and CDR2 SNEGSKA were looked up in the germline V gene (reference sequence). The CDR3 spans 16 residues, from the cysteine through the phenylalanine. The coding DNA is unavailable. Sequenced using an Illumina HiSeq 2000. TCR beta cDNA libraries were made by 5'RACE template switching that added a universal primer site and unique molecular identifiers. cDNA synthesis was primed from the TCR beta constant segment, followed by two successive PCR amplification steps. The paper's data handling went like this. MIGEC was used to demultiplex reads and group the reads by UMI, and MiTCR was used to assemble and quantify clonotypes. Only TCR cDNA sequences supported by at least two reads were kept to exclude erroneous sequences. The tcR package was used for downstream repertoire analysis, and clonotypes were matched across fractions by CDR3 nucleotide sequence plus V segment. VDJmatch was used to annotate antigen specificity against VDJdb, with one amino acid substitution in CDR3 allowed. The reads, reprocessed by TCRdb, yield one row per CDR3 protein sequence and no DNA. Clone size and V and J calls follow TCRdb, not the original study. The sample table records roughly 450,000 distinct CDR3 sequences. The ten largest account for over 1.3% of the sample.

Notes on this clonotype: Its antigen is still unknown.

HCMV-specific IgG was detected in serum with a commercial ELISA kit to determine HCMV serostatus. Ficoll density gradient centrifugation was used to isolate peripheral blood mononuclear cells from blood. Rearrangement joined TRBV20-1 to TRBJ1-4; TCRdb proposes TRBD1, but this gene call is untestable without DNA. What was sequenced was blood T cells: a sorted CD56 or NKG2C T cell subset, CD4+ or CD8+ T cells, or bulk PBMC T cells (not recorded which). This clonotype was sampled from a woman in her 50s in good health. Donor details come from another sample of the same person, matched by shared clones. Here the CDR3 is given as CSARDRDGAFNEKLFF.